A selection of T cell receptor beta chains follows, all from one sample in a study of blood T cell repertoires in COVID-19. Method: immunoSEQ multiplex PCR; TCRdb's copy keeps in-frame clones and lacks some. Here the sample spans about 70,000 clones, over 85% being singletons. The specimen was peripheral blood. Receptors were obtained from a human donor in a cohort sampled during active COVID-19. Both conserved end residues are part of each CDR3. Fields, in order: J gene, CDR3 length, clone size, V gene, D gene, CDR3 DNA, CDR3 protein. A D gene is named only where the DNA matches it firmly. Not all rows give a size; the values are once, few, many and, for expanded clones, a class.

TRBJ2-7	12	-	TRBV18	-	TGTGCCAGCTCACCAAACGGTTACGAGCAGTACTTC	CASSPNGYEQYF
TRBJ2-5	15	-	TRBV27	TRBD1	TGTGCCAGCAGTTTAGGGACAGGGGGGAAAGAGACCCAGTACTTC	CASSLGTGGKETQYF
TRBJ2-7	13	-	TRBV2	-	TGTGCCAGCAGTGATTCCAGAACCTACGAGCAGTACTTC	CASSDSRTYEQYF
TRBJ2-5	16	-	TRBV9	TRBD2	TGTGCCAGCAGCGTAGGGACTAGCGGGAACGGAGAGACCCAGTACTTC	CASSVGTSGNGETQYF
TRBJ2-3	15	-	TRBV10-3	-	TGTGCCATCAGTGCGGCGGGGGCCCGGATAGATACGCAGTATTTT	CAISAAGARIDTQYF
TRBJ2-2	12	-	TRBV11-3	-	TGTGCCAGCAGCTCAAACACCGGGGAGCTGTTTTTT	CASSSNTGELFF
TRBJ2-3	16	medium-sized	TRBV7-2	-	TGTGCCAGCAGCTTGCAAGCCCGTTACAGGGTAGATACGCAGTATTTT	CASSLQARYRVDTQYF
TRBJ2-7	15	-	TRBV7-2	-	TGTGCCAGCAGACCCCGGGTCCAAGGAAAAAACGAGCAGTACTTC	CASRPRVQGKNEQYF
TRBJ2-7	14	-	TRBV28	TRBD2	TGTGCCAGCAGTTTACTAGCGGGAACCTACGAGCAGTACTTC	CASSLLAGTYEQYF
TRBJ2-7	14	-	TRBV28	-	TGTGCCAGCAGAAAAGCGCTAGTTTCCTACGAGCAGTACTTC	CASRKALVSYEQYF
TRBJ2-3	17	-	TRBV18	-	TGTGCCAGCTCACCACCGACCAGCGGTCCTTTCGCAGATACGCAGTATTTT	CASSPPTSGPFADTQYF
TRBJ1-6	15	-	TRBV5-6	-	TGTGCCAGCAGCTTGGACCGCAGGGTTGCTTCACCCCTCCACTTT	CASSLDRRVASPLHF
TRBJ1-6	13	-	TRBV9	-	TGTGCCAGCAGCCTCGACAGCCGTTCACCCCTCCACTTT	CASSLDSRSPLHF
TRBJ2-1	13	once	TRBV10-2	TRBD1	TGCGCCAGCAGTGAGGGACAGGGAATCGAGCAGTTCTTC	CASSEGQGIEQFF
TRBJ2-7	13	-	TRBV27	-	TGTGCCAGCAGTCGTGGCAGCTCCTACGAGCAGTACTTC	CASSRGSSYEQYF
TRBJ1-6	14	-	TRBV6-1	-	TGTGCCAGCAGTGACAGGGGAAGGACCTCACCCCTCCACTTT	CASSDRGRTSPLHF
TRBJ2-1	12	-	TRBV5-1	-	TGCGCCAGCAGCTTGGGGGGCGGTGAGCAGTTCTTC	CASSLGGGEQFF
TRBJ2-7	15	-	TRBV19	-	TGTGCCAGTAGCTTGGGGGCAGTCCTCTCCTACGAGCAGTACTTC	CASSLGAVLSYEQYF
TRBJ2-2	17	-	TRBV4-3	TRBD2	TGCGCCAGCAGCCAGGGCATCAGCGGGATAAACACCGGGGAGCTGTTTTTT	CASSQGISGINTGELFF
TRBJ2-7	14	-	TRBV29-1	TRBD2	TGCAGCGTTCTACGGGGGAGCGGGAACGACGAGCAGTACTTC	CSVLRGSGNDEQYF
TRBJ2-1	17	-	TRBV7-2	-	TGTGCCAGCAGCTCGAGTACTACCCAGAGCTCCTACAATGAGCAGTTCTTC	CASSSSTTQSSYNEQFF
TRBJ2-7	15	-	TRBV7-2	TRBD2	TGTGCCAGCAGTTCGCGATCCGGTAGCGGGAGTAGGCAGTACTTC	CASSSRSGSGSRQYF
TRBJ1-1	15	-	TRBV6-6	-	TGTGCCAGCAGTCCACCACAGGGAAGGAACACTGAAGCTTTCTTT	CASSPPQGRNTEAFF
TRBJ2-1	11	-	TRBV10-3	-	TGTGCCATCAGTGGTCGGGATGAGCAGTTCTTC	CAISGRDEQFF
TRBJ2-5	15	-	TRBV19	-	TGTGCCAGTAGTATAGCTGGCTGGTACCAAGAGACCCAGTACTTC	CASSIAGWYQETQYF
TRBJ2-7	13	-	TRBV9	-	TGTGCCAGCAGCGTTGACTTATCCTACGAGCAGTACTTC	CASSVDLSYEQYF
TRBJ1-1	14	-	TRBV28	-	TGTGCCAGCAGTTATCCCCCCGAGGACACTGAAGCTTTCTTT	CASSYPPEDTEAFF
TRBJ2-2	15	-	TRBV18	TRBD2	TGTGCCAGCTCACCTGTAGCGGGAAACACCGGGGAGCTGTTTTTT	CASSPVAGNTGELFF
TRBJ2-1	13	-	TRBV30	-	TGTGCCTCCGGACTCAACTCCTACAATGAGCAGTTCTTC	CASGLNSYNEQFF
TRBJ1-1	13	-	TRBV19	-	TGTGCCAGCGTTGACAGTGTGAACACTGAAGCTTTCTTT	CASVDSVNTEAFF
TRBJ2-1	13	-	TRBV30	TRBD1	TGTGCCTGGAGTGTACAGGGGGCGGCTGAGCAGTTCTTC	CAWSVQGAAEQFF
TRBJ2-1	15	-	TRBV11-1	-	TGTGCCAGCACCCCCGTTCGCGGCTCCTACAATGAGCAGTTCTTC	CASTPVRGSYNEQFF
TRBJ2-3	17	-	TRBV28	TRBD2	TGTGCCAGCAGTTTAGGGAATGGGCGGGGAGGGCTAGATACGCAGTATTTT	CASSLGNGRGGLDTQYF
TRBJ1-5	16	few	TRBV4-3	-	TGCGCCAGCAGCCAAGATCTGCGGGGGGGCAATCAGCCCCAGCATTTT	CASSQDLRGGNQPQHF
TRBJ2-1	14	-	TRBV7-3	TRBD2	TGTGCCAGCAGCCTAGCGGGAAAATACAATGAGCAGTTCTTC	CASSLAGKYNEQFF
TRBJ2-1	16	-	TRBV15	-	TGTGCCACCAGCAGAGTCGGCAGGGGTTCCTACAATGAGCAGTTCTTC	CATSRVGRGSYNEQFF
TRBJ1-5	14	-	TRBV30	-	TGTGCCTGGAGTCCCCGGGGAAGCGGTCAGCCCCAGCATTTT	CAWSPRGSGQPQHF
TRBJ2-2	16	-	TRBV9	TRBD2	TGTGCCAGCAGCACTCCGACTAGCGGGGGCACCGGGGAGCTGTTTTTT	CASSTPTSGGTGELFF
TRBJ2-3	16	-	TRBV5-6	TRBD2	TGTGCCAGCAGCTTGTCGACGACTAGCGGCACAGATACGCAGTATTTT	CASSLSTTSGTDTQYF
TRBJ2-7	14	-	TRBV5-6	-	TGTGCCAGCAGCTATTACACCCCAGGGCACGAGCAGTACTTC	CASSYYTPGHEQYF
TRBJ1-2	15	-	TRBV6-5	-	TGTGCCAGCAGTTCCCCCCTGGATGGGGCCTATGGCTACACCTTC	CASSSPLDGAYGYTF
TRBJ2-1	18	-	TRBV9	TRBD2	TGTGCCAGCAGCCCCCGCGAAGGGACTAGCGGGAAGGATAGAGAGCAGTTCTTC	CASSPREGTSGKDREQFF
TRBJ2-3	15	-	TRBV6-2/TRBV6-3	TRBD2	TGTGCCAGCAGCGGGACTAGCTTTTCATCAGATACGCAGTATTTT	CASSGTSFSSDTQYF
TRBJ2-7	14	-	TRBV28	-	TGTGCCAGCACGAGACGGCTAGAAGCCTCCGAGCAGTACTTC	CASTRRLEASEQYF
TRBJ2-2	13	-	TRBV28	-	TGTGCCAGCGCGGCCCGGTTCATCGGGGAGCTGTTTTTT	CASAARFIGELFF
TRBJ2-7	12	-	TRBV9	TRBD1	TGTGCCAGCAGCCCAGACAGGGACGAGCAGTACTTC	CASSPDRDEQYF